A few counts support the clone carrying this T cell receptor (beta chain). The germline V gene has CDR1 GTSNPN and CDR2 SVGIG (reference sequence). The CDR3 totals 12 residues. The V end was cut by 1 base, the J end by 4 bases, with 5 bases between. This entry is derived from a study of STAT5B mutations in CD4+ large granular lymphocyte leukemia. The table came from immunoSEQ multiplex PCR; TCRdb's copy has only in-frame clones and leaves some out. The table lists over 35,000 clones, 80% to 90% of them singletons. The TCR originated in a human donor in good health. The V call is TRBV30, the J call TRBJ2-1; no clear D. The sample consisted of CD4+ T cells from blood buffy coats. In nucleotides, the CDR3 is TGTGCCTGGAGTGCCTTATACAATGAGCAGTTCTTC. The encoded protein is CAWSALYNEQFF. Full variable domain (missing parts from reference TRBV30 and TRBJ2-1): SQTIHQWPATLVQPVGSPLSLECTVEGTSNPNLYWYRQAAGRGLQLLFYSVGIGQISSEVPQNLSASRPQDRQFILSSKKLLLSDSGFYLCAWSALYNEQFFGPGTRLTVL.